The 14 T cell receptor beta chains below were found in one sample sequenced in a study of OX40 agonist ivuxolimab in advanced cancers. Sequencing was performed with immunoSEQ multiplex PCR; in TCRdb, only in-frame clones are kept and a portion is missing. The sample carries 30,000 to 35,000 clones, roughly 85% recorded once. The sample in question was CD4+ or CD8+ T cells sorted from blood, obtained in a trial of the OX40 agonist ivuxolimab. The receptor set was obtained from an adult with an advanced solid tumor such as melanoma, head and neck, liver or kidney cancer.

The chain couples TRBV2 to TRBJ2-2, with D uncertain. Germline values: CDR1 SNHLY, CDR2 FYNNEI. The CDR3 spans 12 residues. The V end lost 11 bases, the J end lost 6 bases, and 13 bases lay between the germline ends. CDR3 sequence (DNA): TGTGCCGAACTGGATGGGGCCGGGGAGCTGTTTTTT. It yields the protein CAELDGAGELFF. Supplemented by reference TRBV2 and TRBJ2-2, the full variable domain reads EPEVTQTPSHQVTQMGQEVILRCVPISNHLYFYWYRQILGQKVEFLVSFYNNEISEKSEIFDDQFSVERPDGSNFTLKIRSTKLEDSAMYFCAELDGAGELFFGEGSRLTVL.

The chain combines TRBV28 with TRBJ2-7, with TRBD2 matching over 8 bases. This CDR3 is 15 amino acids long. Germline lookup yields CDR1 MDHEN and CDR2 SYDVKM. J lost 5 bases, V lost 4 bases, and 10 bases had no gene match. CDR3 in DNA: TGTGCCAGCAGTTCCCGAGCGGGAGTACGGGACGAGCAGTACTTC. It is translated as CASSSRAGVRDEQYF.

The rearrangement joins TRBV6-4 to TRBJ2-3; 9 bases are shared with TRBD1. Trimming took 5 bases from V and 3 from J; bases not matched to a gene: 3. The CDR3 has 14 residues. Germline V gene data show CDR1 as MRHNA and CDR2 as SNTAGT. CDR3 coding DNA: TGTGCCAGCAGTCGGACAGGGGTAACAGATACGCAGTATTTT. This codes for CASSRTGVTDTQYF.

The chain combines TRBV5-4 with TRBJ2-7, with 14 bases that match TRBD2. The ends lost 2 bases at V and 7 bases at J; junction bases unmatched: 5. Germline-derived CDR1 and CDR2 are SGHNT and YYREEE (reference sequence). The CDR3 covers 15 residues. CDR3 region: CASSLGLAGGNEQYF. The CDR3 nucleotides read TGTGCCAGCAGCTTAGGACTAGCGGGAGGTAATGAGCAGTACTTC.

The V and J genes are TRBV5-1 and TRBJ2-2; no reliable D call. Germline assignment: CDR1 SGHRS and CDR2 YFSETQ. V lost 4 bases and J 0 bases, leaving 4 bases between the germline ends. The CDR3 totals 13 residues. CDR3 sequence: CASSGTNTGELFF. For the CDR3, the DNA is TGCGCCAGCAGCGGAACGAACACCGGGGAGCTGTTTTTT.

V and J are TRBV7-8 and TRBJ2-3; the match to TRBD2 covers 11 bases. CDR1 SGHVS and CDR2 FQNEAQ come from the germline V gene. Unmatched junction bases numbered 7, after V lost 4 bases and J lost 4 bases. The CDR3 has 16 residues. The CDR3 DNA reads as TGTGCCAGCAGCTACCCCTTAGCGGGAGGGGCAGATACGCAGTATTTT. It specifies CASSYPLAGGADTQYF.

The chain has TRBV11-3 and TRBJ2-7; D is undetermined. V was pared by 1 base and J by 4 bases, with 8 bases between. The CDR3 spans 13 residues. The germline V gene has CDR1 SGHNT and CDR2 YENEEA. The DNA of the CDR3 is TGTGCCAGCAGCTTAGGCCCCACTTACGAGCAGTACTTC. It specifies CASSLGPTYEQYF.

The rearrangement uses TRBV5-6 and TRBJ2-1; 12 bases fit TRBD2. V was clipped by 3 bases and J by 10 bases; unmatched bases: 5. Per the germline V gene, CDR1 is SGHDT and CDR2 is YYEEEE. The CDR3 extends over 14 amino acids. The CDR3 here is CASSSGLAGPEQFF. The CDR3 DNA reads TGTGCCAGCAGCTCGGGACTAGCGGGCCCGGAGCAGTTCTTC.

The chain recombines TRBV14 with TRBJ2-1; the match to TRBD2 covers 9 bases. CDR3 length: 16 amino acids. Germline trimming cut 4 bases from V and 15 bases from J; bases unmatched to any gene: 19. The germline V gene has CDR1 SGHDN and CDR2 FVKESK. CDR3 region: CASSLLTSGRNGIAFF. In DNA form, the CDR3 reads TGTGCCAGCAGCCTCCTGACTAGCGGAAGAAATGGCATTGCGTTCTTC.

This chain uses TRBV27 with TRBJ1-1; the match to TRBD1 covers 11 bases. The V segment lost 5 bases and the J segment 0 bases; nucleotides outside the gene matches: 5. Per germline, CDR1 MNHEY and CDR2 SMNVEV (reference sequence). This CDR3 region has 16 residues. The CDR3 nucleotides read TGTGCCAGCAGTCCGAGGACAGGGGGCATGAACACTGAAGCTTTCTTT. Its translation is CASSPRTGGMNTEAFF.

This chain joins TRBV5-1 and TRBJ2-5; TRBD1 or TRBD2 may be the D gene (5 bases each). Trimming took off 1 base at V and 5 bases at J, with 6 bases between the two ends. The CDR3 runs 12 residues. The germline V gene has CDR1 SGHRS and CDR2 YFSETQ. The CDR3 loop reads CASSLWGETQYF. CDR3 coding DNA: TGCGCCAGCAGCTTGTGGGGGGAGACCCAGTACTTC.

V usage is TRBV6-5 and J usage is TRBJ2-1, with TRBD1 matching 8 bases. Germline CDR1 reads MNHEY; CDR2 reads SVGAGI. The CDR3 runs to 14 residues. J was trimmed by 9 bases and V by 4 bases; bases with no gene match: 8. CDR3 loop: CASSSKDREGEQFF. In DNA form, the CDR3 reads TGTGCCAGCAGTTCCAAGGACAGGGAAGGTGAGCAGTTCTTC.

The V and J genes are TRBV29-1 and TRBJ1-5, with a tentative D call TRBD1 (5 bases). Deletions cut 4 bases from V and 1 base from J, with 11 bases between. Germline V CDR1 and CDR2: SQVTM, ANQGSEA. The CDR3 has 14 amino acids. CDR3 DNA sequence: TGCAGCGTTGCCGGGCAGGGAAGCAATCAGCCCCAGCATTTT. Translated: CSVAGQGSNQPQHF.

The rearrangement uses TRBV7-3 and TRBJ2-2; no firm D call. CDR1 and CDR2 from the germline V gene are SGHTA and FQGTGA. The CDR3 totals 12 residues. Trimming stripped 5 bases from V and 5 bases from J, with 6 bases between. This chain's CDR3 is CASSPLTGELFF. CDR3 in DNA: TGTGCCAGCAGCCCCTTGACCGGGGAGCTGTTTTTT.